This passage covers 30 T cell receptor beta chains from one sample sequenced in a study of OX40 agonist ivuxolimab in advanced cancers. Using immunoSEQ multiplex PCR, the repertoire was profiled, and TCRdb retains in-frame clones only, with some absent. The sample yields around 40,000 clones, over 75% seen once. Material: CD4+ or CD8+ T cells sorted from blood, obtained in a trial of the OX40 agonist ivuxolimab. The source is an adult with an advanced solid tumor such as melanoma, head and neck, liver or kidney cancer.

This chain joins TRBV10-3 and TRBJ2-1; 7 bases align to TRBD2. Trimming cost V 3 bases and J 5 bases; bases outside gene matches: 7. Germline CDR1 ENHRY, CDR2 SYGVKD. The CDR3 spans 15 residues. CDR3 nucleotide sequence: TGTGCCATCAGTGAACTGGGGGAGGGAAACAATGAGCAGTTCTTC. Translating it yields CAISELGEGNNEQFF.

The chain joins TRBV27 to TRBJ2-7; tentative D call: TRBD1 (6 bases). In germline, CDR1 is MNHEY, CDR2 SMNVEV (reference sequence). This CDR3 contains 14 residues. The V gene lost 2 bases and the J gene lost 5 bases, with 13 bases spanning the gap. The chain's CDR3 is CASSLVAGVDEQYF. The DNA for the CDR3 is TGTGCCAGCAGTTTAGTGGCAGGGGTGGACGAGCAGTACTTC.

This chain joins TRBV15 and TRBJ1-1; TRBD1 might be the D (6 bases). Trimming removed 0 bases at V and 4 bases at J, with 15 bases between. The CDR3 contains 16 residues. Germline V lookup: CDR1 LNHNV, CDR2 YYDKDF (reference sequence). The CDR3 DNA sequence: TGTGCCACCAGCAGAGATGGGGCAGCCAGGGGCACTGAAGCTTTCTTT. Translation: CATSRDGAARGTEAFF.

V and J are TRBV28 and TRBJ1-1; D is unclear. CDR3 length: 11 amino acids. With 3 bases removed from V and 3 bases from J, the gap between germline ends came to 2 bases. The germline V gene has CDR1 MDHEN and CDR2 SYDVKM. The CDR3 sequence is CASSFYTEAFF. The CDR3 DNA reads as TGTGCCAGCAGTTTCTACACTGAAGCTTTCTTT.

The J gene is TRBJ2-7, the V gene TRBV28; no firm D call. The CDR3 consists of 12 residues. Trimming cost V 8 bases and J 8 bases, with 16 bases left between them. Germline CDR1 is MDHEN and CDR2 is SYDVKM. CDR3 nucleotides: TGTGCCAGCGCCCTCTCCCCACCTAAGCAGTACTTC. Its translation: CASALSPPKQYF.

This chain connects TRBV28 to TRBJ1-5; D is ambiguous. The CDR3 consists of 12 residues. The germline V gene encodes CDR1 MDHEN and CDR2 SYDVKM. V was cut by 7 bases and J by 3 bases, with 7 bases left in between. The CDR3 nucleotides are TGTGCCAGCAAGGAGTACAATCAGCCCCAGCATTTT. Translating it yields CASKEYNQPQHF.

The chain joins TRBV27 to TRBJ1-6, with TRBD1 as a possible D gene (6 bases). The CDR3 loop spans 16 amino acids. Trimming took 6 bases from V and 8 from J, leaving 20 bases between them. CDR1 and CDR2 from the germline V gene are MNHEY and SMNVEV (reference sequence). The CDR3, as DNA: TGTGCCAGCAGCCGGGGGGGGGCGAGTTATTATTCACCCCTCCACTTT. Amino acids: CASSRGGASYYSPLHF.

The V call is TRBV19, the J call TRBJ2-4, with unresolved D. The CDR3 totals 12 residues. V lost 10 bases, J lost 8 bases, and 15 bases lay in between. Germline CDR1 and CDR2: LNHDA and SQIVND (reference sequence). The CDR3 reads CATRSGADIQYF. The CDR3 DNA sequence: TGTGCCACCCGATCCGGAGCTGACATTCAGTACTTC.

CDR3 protein: CASSLTGGLAGREQYF. CDR3 DNA sequence: TGTGCCAGCAGCTTAACGGGAGGTCTAGCGGGACGCGAGCAGTACTTC. The rearrangement uses TRBV7-8 and TRBJ2-7, with 9 bases aligning to TRBD2. The trim removed 2 bases at V and 6 bases at J, leaving 11 bases unmatched. CDR3 length: 16 residues. Germline V gene data show CDR1 as SGHVS and CDR2 as FQNEAQ. Full variable domain (missing parts from reference TRBV7-8 and TRBJ2-7): GAGVSQSPRYKVAKRGQDVALRCDPISGHVSLFWYQQALGQGPEFLTYFQNEAQLDKSGLPSDRFFAERPEGSVSTLKIQRTQQEDSAVYLCASSLTGGLAGREQYFGPGTRLTVT.

This clone was found once. The chain uses TRBV2 and TRBJ2-4; D is undetermined. This CDR3 is built from 13 residues. V was cut by 6 bases and J by 0 bases, with 6 bases left in between. Germline assignment: CDR1 SNHLY and CDR2 FYNNEI. Here the CDR3 DNA reads TGTGCCAGCAGAATGCTAGCCAAAAACATTCAGTACTTC. As protein: CASRMLAKNIQYF.

The V gene is TRBV5-3, the J gene TRBJ2-7; tentative D call: TRBD1 (5 bases). TRBV5-3 is treated as an ORF (open reading frame) with a function not yet certain. The CDR3 spans 14 residues. V was shortened by 8 bases and J by 2 bases, with 17 bases between the two germline ends. CDR3 sequence: CASSVYRSPYEQYF. CDR3 in DNA: TGTGCCAGCAGTGTTTACAGGAGCCCCTACGAGCAGTACTTC.

The chain uses TRBV28 and TRBJ1-5; D not resolved. Deletions cut 6 bases from V and 4 bases from J, with 13 bases between. Germline CDR1 reads MDHEN; CDR2 reads SYDVKM. CDR3 length: 14 residues. In DNA, the CDR3 is TGTGCCAGCAGGGGCGGACGGCCAAATCAGCCCCAGCATTTT. This translates into CASRGGRPNQPQHF.

The V and J genes are TRBV18 and TRBJ2-7, with 10 nucleotides matching TRBD1. There are 14 residues in the CDR3. Germline V gene sequence: CDR1 KGHSH, CDR2 LQKENI. The ends lost 6 bases at V and 5 bases at J; junction bases unmatched: 7. The CDR3 region is CASSLTGQGNEQYF. For the CDR3, the DNA is TGTGCCAGCTCCCTGACGGGACAGGGGAACGAGCAGTACTTC. Using reference TRBV18 and TRBJ2-7 for the parts outside the CDR3, the full variable domain is NAGVMQNPRHLVRRRGQEARLRCSPMKGHSHVYWYRQLPEEGLKFMVYLQKENIIDESGMPKERFSAEFPKEGPSILRIQQVVRGDSAAYFCASSLTGQGNEQYFGPGTRLTVT.

This clone was counted once. V gene TRBV6-5 combines with J gene TRBJ2-1; D is unclear. CDR1 and CDR2 (germline): MNHEY, SVGAGI. There are 14 residues in the CDR3. V lost 7 bases to trimming and J lost 6 bases, with 16 bases between them. CDR3 DNA: TGTGCCAGCATCGGCCAGGCGAGGTCCAATGAGCAGTTCTTC. Amino acids: CASIGQARSNEQFF.

Only one count was recorded for this clone. The chain couples TRBV7-2 to TRBJ1-4, with 9 bases identical to TRBD1. With V trimmed by 5 bases and J by 6 bases, 7 bases remained unmatched. The germline gives CDR1 SGHTA, CDR2 FQGNSA. CDR3 length: 15 amino acids. The chain's CDR3 is CASSLQGDRDEKLFF. CDR3 nucleotide sequence: TGTGCCAGCAGCCTACAGGGGGACAGGGATGAAAAACTGTTTTTT.

This clone appeared a single time. The rearrangement joins TRBV7-4 to TRBJ2-7; a weak D match, TRBD1 (6 bases). This CDR3 is 13 amino acids long. V dropped 5 bases and J dropped 10 bases, with 18 bases sitting between them. Germline V gene data show CDR1 as SGHVT and CDR2 as SQSDAQ. CDR3 sequence (DNA): TGTGCCAGCAGCCAAAATCGACAGGCTTCCCAGTACTTC. Translated, it gives CASSQNRQASQYF.

The chain combines TRBV9 with TRBJ2-6; TRBD1 aligns across 8 bases. This CDR3 comprises 15 residues. Germline CDR1 is SGDLS and CDR2 is YYNGEE. With V trimmed by 3 bases and J by 2 bases, 1 base remained unmatched. The CDR3 spells CASSGRGPGANVLTF. For the CDR3, the DNA is TGTGCCAGCAGCGGCAGGGGGCCTGGGGCCAACGTCCTGACTTTC.

The V gene is TRBV6-5, the J gene TRBJ2-7; either TRBD1 or TRBD2 may fit D (5 bases each). The germline CDR1 and CDR2 sequences are MNHEY and SVGAGI. The CDR3 consists of 11 residues. The V gene lost 4 bases and the J gene lost 4 bases, with 5 bases spanning the gap. The CDR3, as DNA: TGTGCCAGCAGTTGGGGGTACGAGCAGTACTTC. Amino acids: CASSWGYEQYF.

The gene calls are TRBV19 and TRBJ1-2; D gene ambiguous. CDR3 length: 12 residues. The germline V and J ends were trimmed by 3 bases and 5 bases, with 7 bases remaining between them. Germline V CDR1 and CDR2: LNHDA, SQIVND (reference sequence). The CDR3 loop reads CASSMEGYGYTF. The CDR3 nucleotides read TGTGCCAGTAGTATGGAAGGATATGGCTACACCTTC.

This clone has just one count. The chain recombines TRBV5-1 with TRBJ1-1; possibly TRBD1 for D (5 bases). V was pared by 5 bases and J by 11 bases, with 16 bases between. The CDR3 runs 12 residues. In germline, CDR1 is SGHRS, CDR2 YFSETQ. Written as DNA, the CDR3 is TGCGCCAGCAGAAATCAGGGCGGTGGGGCTTTCTTT. This encodes CASRNQGGGAFF.

This rearrangement joins TRBV5-1 to TRBJ2-5, with 9 bases that match TRBD1. V was pared by 1 base and J by 4 bases, with 11 bases of the junction left unmatched. Germline V gives CDR1 SGHRS, CDR2 YFSETQ. The CDR3 is 17 residues long. CDR3 protein: CASSLRAQGAFRETQYF. DNA of the CDR3: TGCGCCAGCAGCTTGAGGGCACAGGGGGCGTTTAGAGAGACCCAGTACTTC.

Notes on this clone: The junction departs from the called germline gene at one end, perhaps through a read error. The chain combines TRBV9 with TRBJ2-1; 8 positions agree with TRBD1. The length of the CDR3 is 12 residues. CDR1 and CDR2 from the germline V gene are SGDLS and YYNGEE. CDR3 loop: CASSTRQGPPIF. CDR3 DNA sequence: TGTGCCAGCAGCACAAGACAGGGGCCCCCGATCTTC.

V gene TRBV6-6 combines with J gene TRBJ2-7, with D uncertain. V lost 2 bases, J lost 3 bases, and 8 bases lay in between. CDR1 MNHNY and CDR2 SVGAGI come from the germline V gene (reference sequence). The CDR3 covers 13 residues. CDR3: CASSYPSVYEQYF. In DNA form, the CDR3 reads TGTGCCAGCAGTTACCCGTCCGTCTACGAGCAGTACTTC.

The sample holds a few counts of this clone. V and J are TRBV28 and TRBJ1-2; perhaps TRBD1 as D (5 bases). The CDR3 has 10 residues. CDR1 and CDR2 from the germline V gene are MDHEN and SYDVKM. As DNA, the CDR3 is TGTGTTGCAGGGAACTATGGCTACACCTTC. It is translated as CVAGNYGYTF.

The chain employs TRBV9 and TRBJ2-2; D may correspond to TRBD1 or TRBD2 (5 bases each). Germline CDR1 reads SGDLS; CDR2 reads YYNGEE. Trimming stripped 0 bases from V and 0 bases from J, with 9 bases between. CDR3 length equals 16 residues. The CDR3 reads CASSVGRGTNTGELFF. The CDR3 nucleotides read TGTGCCAGCAGCGTAGGACGGGGCACGAACACCGGGGAGCTGTTTTTT.

This clone was found a few times. The V gene is TRBV5-1, the J gene TRBJ1-1; 9 nucleotides align to TRBD1. The CDR3 runs to 14 residues. Germline loops: CDR1 SGHRS, CDR2 YFSETQ. V lost 4 bases, J lost 5 bases, and 6 bases stayed unmatched. DNA for the CDR3: TGCGCCAGCAGCGTACAGGGGGCAGGTACTGAAGCTTTCTTT. This codes for CASSVQGAGTEAFF.

The V gene is TRBV11-3, the J gene TRBJ2-7, with 7 bases aligning to TRBD2. V trimming: 2 bases; J trimming: 0 bases; junction bases outside the gene matches: 4. The CDR3 is 15 residues long. Germline V gene sequence: CDR1 SGHNT, CDR2 YENEEA. The CDR3 loop reads CASSLKAGSSYEQYF. The CDR3 nucleotides read TGTGCCAGCAGCTTAAAAGCGGGAAGCTCCTACGAGCAGTACTTC. Full variable domain (missing parts from reference TRBV11-3 and TRBJ2-7): EAGVVQSPRYKIIEKKQPVAFWCNPISGHNTLYWYLQNLGQGPELLIRYENEEAVDDSQLPKDRFSAERLKGVDSTLKIQPAELGDSAVYLCASSLKAGSSYEQYFGPGTRLTVT.

This chain links TRBV27 with TRBJ2-7; 8 bases align to TRBD1. Germline V gene lookup returns CDR1 MNHEY and CDR2 SMNVEV (reference sequence). The V and J ends lost 6 bases and 1 base, in that order; junction bases with no gene match: 2. The CDR3 length is 13 residues. The CDR3 DNA is TGTGCCAGCAGCCAGGGGGCATCCTACGAGCAGTACTTC. Translating gives CASSQGASYEQYF.

This clone turned up a few times. The genes are TRBV4-1 and TRBJ1-1, with a weak D call TRBD1 (6 bases). The CDR3 has 14 residues. The V gene lost 0 bases and the J gene lost 11 bases, with 16 bases spanning the gap. From germline, CDR1 is MGHRA and CDR2 YSYEKL. The CDR3 loop reads CASSQDGGAQNAFF. The CDR3 coding sequence is TGCGCCAGCAGCCAAGATGGGGGGGCGCAAAATGCTTTCTTT.

The chain recombines TRBV16 with TRBJ2-7; D may be TRBD1 or TRBD2 (5 bases each). Trimming removed 4 bases at V and 5 bases at J, with 15 bases between. Germline CDR1 KGHSY, CDR2 FQNENV. The CDR3 has 14 amino acids. The CDR3, as DNA: TGTGCCAGCAGCCGACGGGACCCCCTGGACGAGCAGTACTTC. As protein: CASSRRDPLDEQYF.